What follows are 31 T cell receptor beta chains derived from one specimen sequenced in a study of cytomegalovirus exposure and HLA in healthy donors. PCR involved 60 Vbeta and 13 Jbeta primers. Some clones are missing from TCRdb's copy, which holds only in-frame ones; the method was immunoSEQ multiplex PCR. The data contain approximately 190,000 clones, approximately 79% of them singletons. Sequencing was performed on PBMCs. The receptors derive from a man aged 40-49 years in good health and CMV-seropositive.

V and J are TRBV4-3 and TRBJ2-7; a possible D gene is TRBD2 (6 bases). There are 14 residues in the CDR3. The V gene lost 1 base and the J gene lost 3 bases, with 10 bases spanning the gap. In germline, CDR1 is LGHNA, CDR2 YSLEER. The CDR3 DNA reads TGCGCCAGCAGCCAAGGCCGGGAGTTCTACGAGCAGTACTTC. As protein: CASSQGREFYEQYF.

The chain uses TRBV6-1 and TRBJ1-5; D is undetermined. V was trimmed by 7 bases and J by 0 bases, leaving 10 bases between them. Looked up from germline, CDR1 is MNHNS and CDR2 is SASEGT. The CDR3 is made up of 14 amino acids. CDR3 region: CASNRGGSNQPQHF. The CDR3 coding sequence is TGTGCCAGCAATCGCGGAGGTAGCAATCAGCCCCAGCATTTT.

The chain recombines TRBV19 with TRBJ1-5; no clear D gene. CDR3 length: 14 residues. V was trimmed by 4 bases and J by 5 bases, leaving 12 bases between them. Germline loops: CDR1 LNHDA, CDR2 SQIVND (reference sequence). In nucleotides, the CDR3 is TGTGCCAGTAGTACTCGGGGATTGCATCAGCCCCAGCATTTT. Amino acids: CASSTRGLHQPQHF.

This clone was picked up one time. This chain joins TRBV7-2 and TRBJ2-5; 9 positions agree with TRBD1. The CDR3 runs to 14 residues. The germline gives CDR1 SGHTA, CDR2 FQGNSA. Unmatched junction bases numbered 5, after V lost 4 bases and J lost 5 bases. CDR3 in amino acids: CASSWGQGAETQYF. The CDR3 bases are TGTGCCAGCAGCTGGGGACAGGGTGCGGAGACCCAGTACTTC.

The J gene is TRBJ1-2, the V gene TRBV7-9, with D perhaps matching TRBD1 (6 bases). The ends were cut back, 5 bases at V and 8 bases at J, with 15 bases in the middle. The CDR3 has 13 residues. The germline gives CDR1 SEHNR, CDR2 FQNEAQ (reference sequence). Here the CDR3 reads CASSRTGSTGYTF. Here the CDR3 DNA reads TGTGCCAGCAGCCGCACAGGGTCGACCGGCTACACCTTC.

This clone appeared once. The V gene is TRBV19, the J gene TRBJ2-2, with D possibly being TRBD1 (5 bases). The CDR3 sequence is 13 residues long. V was trimmed by 4 bases and J by 7 bases, leaving 10 bases between them. CDR1 is LNHDA and CDR2 is SQIVND in the germline V gene (reference sequence). The CDR3, as DNA: TGTGCCAGTAGTAGCAGGGTGAACGGGGAGCTGTTTTTT. The encoded protein is CASSSRVNGELFF.

The gene calls are TRBV5-4 and TRBJ1-2, with D maybe TRBD1 (5 bases). V dropped 4 bases and J dropped 0 bases, with 10 bases sitting between them. The CDR3 contains 14 residues. Germline lookup yields CDR1 SGHNT and CDR2 YYREEE (reference sequence). CDR3 nucleotide sequence: TGTGCCAGCAGCCAGGACATAGCTAACTATGGCTACACCTTC. It is translated as CASSQDIANYGYTF.

The chain couples TRBV6-6 to TRBJ2-3; TRBD2 is a possible D gene (6 bases). Trimming left V 5 bases short and J 9 bases short, with 12 bases between. The CDR3 has 12 residues. Germline assignment: CDR1 MNHNY and CDR2 SVGAGI (reference sequence). The DNA for the CDR3 is TGTGCCAGCAGTAACACCCGGGGGACGCAGTATTTT. Translation gives CASSNTRGTQYF.

The genes are TRBV7-6 and TRBJ2-1; TRBD2 matches at 8 bases. Trimming cost V 7 bases and J 6 bases; bases outside gene matches: 14. Germline CDR1 SGHVS, CDR2 FNYEAQ. The CDR3 contains 16 residues. In DNA, the CDR3 is TGTGCCAGCACCTCACGGCGGGGGGCGGGAGTCAATGAGCAGTTCTTC. This translates into CASTSRRGAGVNEQFF.

V gene TRBV19 combines with J gene TRBJ1-1; unclear D gene. V was cut by 3 bases and J by 3 bases, with 11 bases left in between. CDR3 length equals 14 residues. Germline-derived CDR1 and CDR2 are LNHDA and SQIVND (reference sequence). CDR3 nucleotide sequence: TGTGCCAGTAGTATCGAGGGAAGAGACACTGAAGCTTTCTTT. Translation gives CASSIEGRDTEAFF. The entire variable domain, with the rest obtained from reference TRBV19 and TRBJ1-1, is as follows: DGGITQSPKYLFRKEGQNVTLSCEQNLNHDAMYWYRQDPGQGLRLIYYSQIVNDFQKGDIAEGYSVSREKKESFPLTVTSAQKNPTAFYLCASSIEGRDTEAFFGQGTRLTVV.

The chain combines TRBV30 with TRBJ2-7, with D tentatively TRBD2 (5 bases). The CDR3 is made up of 13 amino acids. V dropped 3 bases and J dropped 2 bases, with 11 bases sitting between them. CDR1 is GTSNPN and CDR2 is SVGIG in the germline V gene (reference sequence). The CDR3 nucleotides read TGTGCCTGGAGCCGGGGTTCCCCCTACGAGCAGTACTTC. Amino acids: CAWSRGSPYEQYF. Together with reference TRBV30 and TRBJ2-7, the CDR3 gives the full variable domain: SQTIHQWPATLVQPVGSPLSLECTVEGTSNPNLYWYRQAAGRGLQLLFYSVGIGQISSEVPQNLSASRPQDRQFILSSKKLLLSDSGFYLCAWSRGSPYEQYFGPGTRLTVT.

The chain joins TRBV19 to TRBJ2-7; TRBD1 matches at 10 bases. The CDR3 has 14 amino acids. After removal of 5 bases from V and 5 bases from J, the junction contained 6 bases not matched to a gene. From germline, CDR1 is LNHDA and CDR2 SQIVND (reference sequence). CDR3 sequence reads: CASSLGTGVHEQYF. DNA of the CDR3: TGTGCCAGTAGTCTGGGGACAGGGGTCCACGAGCAGTACTTC.

The chain employs TRBV19 and TRBJ1-5, with a possible D match to TRBD1 (6 bases). The CDR3 is 13 residues long. Trimming pared 7 bases from V and 6 bases from J, leaving 13 bases between. Germline assignment: CDR1 LNHDA and CDR2 SQIVND (reference sequence). In DNA, the CDR3 is TGTGCCAGTACCACACAGGGTGCTCAGCCCCAGCATTTT. The encoded protein is CASTTQGAQPQHF.

In the case of this clone: Other DNA sequences in this sample translate to the same CDR3. The rearrangement joins TRBV9 to TRBJ2-7; 7 bases match TRBD2. Trimming removed 0 bases from V and 7 bases from J; junction bases left unmatched: 1. CDR3 length equals 12 residues. Looked up from germline, CDR1 is SGDLS and CDR2 is YYNGEE. The CDR3: CASSVGGGEQYF. CDR3 bases: TGTGCCAGCAGCGTAGGGGGGGGAGAGCAGTACTTC. Supplemented by reference TRBV9 and TRBJ2-7, the full variable domain reads DSGVTQTPKHLITATGQRVTLRCSPRSGDLSVYWYQQSLDQGLQFLIQYYNGEERAKGNILERFSAQQFPDLHSELNLSSLELGDSALYFCASSVGGGEQYFGPGTRLTVT.

V usage is TRBV15 and J usage is TRBJ2-1, with 8 nucleotides matching TRBD2. Germline trimming cut 8 bases from V and 7 bases from J; bases unmatched to any gene: 13. Germline V gene sequence: CDR1 LNHNV, CDR2 YYDKDF (reference sequence). There are 15 residues in the CDR3. CDR3 sequence reads: CATRWGGLGENEQFF. For the CDR3, the DNA is TGTGCCACCCGGTGGGGGGGACTAGGTGAGAATGAGCAGTTCTTC. The full variable domain, in which reference TRBV15 and TRBJ2-1 provide the parts outside the CDR3, is DAMVIQNPRYQVTQFGKPVTLSCSQTLNHNVMYWYQQKSSQAPKLLFHYYDKDFNNEADTPDNFQSRRPNTSFCFLDIRSPGLGDTAMYLCATRWGGLGENEQFFGPGTRLTVL.

The chain recombines TRBV7-2 with TRBJ2-1; 11 nucleotides line up with TRBD2. Unmatched junction bases numbered 7, after V lost 0 bases and J lost 6 bases. This CDR3 spans 17 amino acids. Germline CDR1 reads SGHTA; CDR2 reads FQGNSA. The CDR3 protein is CASSLAQASGGRNEQFF. CDR3 in DNA: TGTGCCAGCAGCTTAGCGCAGGCTAGCGGGGGGCGCAATGAGCAGTTCTTC.

This chain links TRBV9 with TRBJ1-5, with 9 bases aligning to TRBD1. The CDR3 totals 20 residues. The trim removed 0 bases at V and 0 bases at J, leaving 13 bases unmatched. Looked up from germline, CDR1 is SGDLS and CDR2 is YYNGEE. CDR3 loop: CASSVGLSGQGPYSNQPQHF. The CDR3 nucleotides are TGTGCCAGCAGCGTAGGCCTCTCGGGACAGGGACCATATAGCAATCAGCCCCAGCATTTT.

The genes are TRBV11-1 and TRBJ2-7, with 7 bases that match TRBD1. Germline CDR1 and CDR2: SGHAT and FQDESV (reference sequence). This CDR3 is 13 amino acids long. The V gene end was trimmed by 5 bases and the J gene end by 2 bases; junction bases not matched to a gene: 3. For the CDR3, the DNA is TGTGCCAGCAGCCATGGGACAGCCTACGAGCAGTACTTC. This gives the protein CASSHGTAYEQYF.

The V gene is TRBV2, the J gene TRBJ2-1, with 9 bases matching TRBD2. Unmatched junction bases numbered 8, after V lost 11 bases and J lost 0 bases. The CDR3 sequence is 15 residues long. Germline CDR1 SNHLY, CDR2 FYNNEI. The CDR3 region is CAADSGGSSYNEQFF. As DNA, the CDR3 is TGTGCCGCGGACAGCGGGGGGAGCTCCTACAATGAGCAGTTCTTC.

The V call is TRBV27, the J call TRBJ2-5; TRBD1 is a possible D gene (6 bases). Germline V gene data show CDR1 as MNHEY and CDR2 as SMNVEV (reference sequence). This CDR3 is 13 amino acids long. The ends were cut back, 10 bases at V and 6 bases at J, with 18 bases in the middle. CDR3 in amino acids: CATSGDGLKTQYF. The CDR3 nucleotides are TGTGCCACCTCAGGGGACGGTCTGAAGACCCAGTACTTC.

This chain joins TRBV27 and TRBJ2-3; no clear D. The germline CDR1 and CDR2 sequences are MNHEY and SMNVEV (reference sequence). Deletions cut 5 bases from V and 6 bases from J, with 24 bases between. The CDR3 has 17 residues. CDR3 in DNA: TGTGCCAGCAGTGTCCTTCCATCCATCACCAAAGCGGATACGCAGTATTTT. Protein sequence: CASSVLPSITKADTQYF.

This chain joins TRBV19 and TRBJ1-6, with D tentatively TRBD1 (5 bases). The germline V gene encodes CDR1 LNHDA and CDR2 SQIVND (reference sequence). Trimming pared 5 bases from V and 0 bases from J, leaving 8 bases between. The CDR3 runs to 15 residues. The CDR3 region is CASSGGISYNSPLHF. CDR3 bases: TGTGCCAGTAGTGGGGGGATCTCCTATAATTCACCCCTCCACTTT. Full variable domain (outside the CDR3, taken from reference TRBV19 and TRBJ1-6): DGGITQSPKYLFRKEGQNVTLSCEQNLNHDAMYWYRQDPGQGLRLIYYSQIVNDFQKGDIAEGYSVSREKKESFPLTVTSAQKNPTAFYLCASSGGISYNSPLHFGNGTRLTVT.

This clone was observed a single time. The chain joins TRBV6-6 to TRBJ1-2; weak D call: TRBD1 (5 bases). There are 16 residues in the CDR3. Per the germline V gene, CDR1 is MNHNY and CDR2 is SVGAGI (reference sequence). V lost 2 bases, J lost 2 bases, and 15 bases lay in between. CDR3 loop: CASSYPIETVNYGYTF. CDR3 DNA sequence: TGTGCCAGCAGTTACCCTATAGAGACAGTAAACTATGGCTACACCTTC.

This clone was seen a single time. The chain couples TRBV29-1 to TRBJ1-2; D unresolved. In germline, CDR1 is SQVTM, CDR2 ANQGSEA. The CDR3 totals 14 residues. The V end lost 4 bases, the J end lost 2 bases, and 14 bases lay between the germline ends. In DNA, the CDR3 is TGCAGCGTTGTTTCTGCCCCCGAGAACTATGGCTACACCTTC. This sequence encodes CSVVSAPENYGYTF.

The gene calls are TRBV19 and TRBJ1-5; D not resolved. Looked up from germline, CDR1 is LNHDA and CDR2 is SQIVND (reference sequence). The CDR3 runs to 14 residues. With 3 bases removed from V and 2 bases from J, the gap between germline ends came to 8 bases. The CDR3 bases are TGTGCCAGTAGTATTGCCGGGGGCAATCAGCCCCAGCATTTT. It specifies CASSIAGGNQPQHF.

The V and J genes are TRBV28 and TRBJ1-5; D is unresolved. The CDR3 loop spans 15 amino acids. Germline-derived CDR1 and CDR2 are MDHEN and SYDVKM. Trimming took 6 bases from V and 0 from J, leaving 12 bases between them. The CDR3 DNA reads as TGTGCCAGCAGGTACGGACGGGATAGCAATCAGCCCCAGCATTTT. Protein: CASRYGRDSNQPQHF.

CDR3 sequence (DNA): TGTGCCAGCAGCACCGACAGGGGCGGCTACACCTTC. Its translation is CASSTDRGGYTF. This chain connects TRBV7-6 to TRBJ1-2; the match to TRBD1 covers 8 bases. Losses at the gene ends were 5 bases for V and 8 bases for J; bases not matched to a gene: 4. Germline assignment: CDR1 SGHVS and CDR2 FNYEAQ. The CDR3 runs 12 residues.

The rearrangement uses TRBV7-9 and TRBJ2-7, with TRBD1 matching 8 bases. Losses at the gene ends were 5 bases for V and 5 bases for J; bases not matched to a gene: 8. The CDR3 sequence is 14 residues long. In germline, CDR1 is SEHNR, CDR2 FQNEAQ (reference sequence). CDR3 coding DNA: TGTGCCAGCAGCCTCGGACAGGGATCAAACGAGCAGTACTTC. Residues: CASSLGQGSNEQYF. Filled out from reference TRBV7-9 and TRBJ2-7, the complete variable domain reads DTGVSQNPRHKITKRGQNVTFRCDPISEHNRLYWYRQTLGQGPEFLTYFQNEAQLEKSRLLSDRFSAERPKGSFSTLEIQRTEQGDSAMYLCASSLGQGSNEQYFGPGTRLTVT.

This clone has a single count. This chain connects TRBV5-3 to TRBJ1-5, with 11 bases fitting TRBD1. TRBV5-3 is recorded as an ORF, its role being uncertain. Unmatched junction bases numbered 4, after V lost 3 bases and J lost 5 bases. The length of the CDR3 is 15 residues. The DNA of the CDR3 is TGTGCCAGAAGCTGGGGGGACAGGGGGGATCAGCCCCAGCATTTT. It yields the protein CARSWGDRGDQPQHF.

The V call is TRBV6-5, the J call TRBJ1-6; 8 bases are a match to TRBD1. Germline loops: CDR1 MNHEY, CDR2 SVGAGI. J was trimmed by 7 bases and V by 6 bases; bases with no gene match: 8. The CDR3 extends over 15 amino acids. In DNA, the CDR3 is TGTGCCAGCAGCTTGGACAGGGTGGGGAATTCACCCCTCCACTTT. Protein product: CASSLDRVGNSPLHF.

The gene calls are TRBV7-3 and TRBJ2-5; TRBD2 matches at 8 bases. The CDR3 is made up of 16 amino acids. Looked up from germline, CDR1 is SGHTA and CDR2 is FQGTGA. The V segment lost 5 bases and the J segment 3 bases; nucleotides outside the gene matches: 11. The CDR3 DNA follows: TGTGCCAGCAGCCGGGCCGGGACTAGTGGGGAAGAGACCCAGTACTTC. It is translated as CASSRAGTSGEETQYF.